The entry that follows covers one TCR beta chain sequence. Its matching antigen is unknown. The data were taken from a study of early stage breast cancer tumors. Overall study: Most invasive tumors, about 80% of the 16, were ER+/PR+/HER2-.

Only in-frame clones appear in the TCRdb table, and some are missing; sequencing was by immunoSEQ multiplex PCR. This sample has tens of thousands of clones, with approximately 70% found just once. Study conclusions and caveats: Tumors had roughly 2.5-fold higher T cell density than normal breast.

V gave up 7 bases and J gave up 0 bases, with 10 bases separating them. This CDR3 is built from 15 residues. Germline CDR1 reads SGHTA; CDR2 reads FQGNSA. This receptor was identified in a person aged 40 to 50 with breast cancer. V gene TRBV7-2 combines with J gene TRBJ2-6, with D unresolved. Sequencing was carried out using blood. The CDR3 is CASTRTHSGANVLTF. Written as DNA, the CDR3 is TGTGCCAGCACCCGGACCCACTCTGGGGCCAACGTCCTGACTTTC. The whole variable domain, filled in from reference TRBV7-2 and TRBJ2-6, reads GAGVSQSPSNKVTEKGKDVELRCDPISGHTALYWYRQSLGQGLEFLIYFQGNSAPDKSGLPSDRFSAERTGGSVSTLTIQRTQQEDSAVYLCASTRTHSGANVLTFGAGSRLTVL.